Here is one TCR beta chain with its context. Using immunoSEQ multiplex PCR, the repertoire was profiled, and TCRdb retains in-frame clones only, with some absent. The sample lists 200,000 to 300,000 clones; over 85% were seen once. Germline V gene lookup returns CDR1 MGHDK and CDR2 SYGVNS. This CDR3 contains 11 residues. V lost 5 bases and J 7 bases, leaving 7 bases between the germline ends. These data come from a study of blood T cell repertoires in COVID-19. Study overall: PBMCs, B-cell-depleted T cells, or T cells were the source of the cDNA or gDNA that made up the material.

Those enrolled, adults aged roughly 18 to 89 years, came from some 25 US areas. The material sequenced was PBMCs or T cells enriched from blood (not recorded which). This clonotype originated in a woman under 40 with acute COVID-19. The chain couples TRBV25-1 to TRBJ2-3; D unresolved. The CDR3 DNA is TGTGCCAGCAGTTCTTTGTATACGCAGTATTTT. Encoded protein: CASSSLYTQYF. Complete variable domain (other parts from reference TRBV25-1 and TRBJ2-3): EADIYQTPRYLVIGTGKKITLECSQTMGHDKMYWYQQDPGMELHLIHYSYGVNSTEKGDLSSESTVSRIRTEHFPLTLESARPSHTSQYLCASSSLYTQYFGPGTRLTVL.